Each of the 6 T cell receptor beta chains below was sequenced from the same sample in a study of OX40 agonist ivuxolimab in advanced cancers. Receptor libraries were prepared by the immunoSEQ multiplex PCR assay. What TCRdb holds here is the immuneACCESS table cut down to in-frame rearrangements. Part of the clones is not present; checked against another copy, under half of the missing clones reflect an unresolved V gene, and the others are unexplained. Across this sample there are tens of thousands of clones, with 70% to 90% seen only once. The ten largest clones take up roughly 4.8% of the sample. The input for sequencing was CD4+ or CD8+ T cells sorted from blood, taken in a trial of the OX40 agonist ivuxolimab. These receptors were collected from an adult with an advanced solid tumor such as melanoma, head and neck, liver or kidney cancer.

The V gene is TRBV7-2, the J gene TRBJ2-7; unclear D gene. The CDR3 consists of 15 residues. Germline V gene data show CDR1 as SGHTA and CDR2 as FQGNSA. V dropped 3 bases and J dropped 2 bases, with 14 bases sitting between them. Here the CDR3 DNA reads TGTGCCAGCAGCTTTTCTAGTGAGCCCACCTACGAGCAGTACTTC. This gives the protein CASSFSSEPTYEQYF.

This clone was recorded once. The gene calls are TRBV5-1 and TRBJ1-4; a possible D gene is TRBD1 (5 bases). CDR3 length: 14 residues. Germline loops: CDR1 SGHRS, CDR2 YFSETQ. V was shortened by 3 bases and J by 11 bases, with 17 bases between the two germline ends. CDR3 in DNA: TGCGCCAGCAGCTGGGGAGGGACTGAGGGGAAACTGTTTTTT. This gives the protein CASSWGGTEGKLFF. Variable domain in full (rest from reference TRBV5-1 and TRBJ1-4): KAGVTQTPRYLIKTRGQQVTLSCSPISGHRSVSWYQQTPGQGLQFLFEYFSETQRNKGNFPGRFSGRQFSNSRSEMNVSTLELGDSALYLCASSWGGTEGKLFFGSGTQLSVL.

This chain connects TRBV11-2 to TRBJ2-1; D not certain. This CDR3 has 12 residues. V was clipped by 2 bases and J by 9 bases, with 8 bases between them. The germline V gene has CDR1 SGHAT and CDR2 FQNNGV. The CDR3 DNA reads TGTGCCAGCAGCTTAAATGACCGTGAGCAGTTCTTC. This encodes CASSLNDREQFF.

CDR3 sequence: CASSPGRGYEQYF. The CDR3 DNA follows: TGTGCCAGCTCTCCGGGACGGGGGTACGAGCAGTACTTC. The chain combines TRBV18 with TRBJ2-5; D might be TRBD2 (6 bases). The DNA end is more similar to TRBJ2-7, so the J call may be wrong. Germline V lookup: CDR1 KGHSH, CDR2 LQKENI. The CDR3 length is 13 residues.

The chain's CDR3 is CASSLTSGGANTGELFF. As DNA, the CDR3 is TGTGCCAGCAGTTTAACTAGCGGTGGGGCCAACACCGGGGAGCTGTTTTTT. This chain links TRBV28 with TRBJ2-2; 8 bases line up with TRBD2. V dropped 2 bases and J dropped 2; count of bases not matched to a gene: 7. There are 17 residues in the CDR3. Germline V gene lookup returns CDR1 MDHEN and CDR2 SYDVKM.

The rearrangement uses TRBV7-9 and TRBJ2-7, with a tentative D call TRBD1 (6 bases). The CDR3 extends over 15 amino acids. CDR1 is SEHNR and CDR2 is FQNEAQ in the germline V gene (reference sequence). The ends were cut back, 5 bases at V and 5 bases at J, with 19 bases in the middle. The chain's CDR3 is CASSPLQGQSNEQYF. The CDR3 nucleotides are TGTGCCAGCAGCCCATTGCAGGGACAATCAAACGAGCAGTACTTC.